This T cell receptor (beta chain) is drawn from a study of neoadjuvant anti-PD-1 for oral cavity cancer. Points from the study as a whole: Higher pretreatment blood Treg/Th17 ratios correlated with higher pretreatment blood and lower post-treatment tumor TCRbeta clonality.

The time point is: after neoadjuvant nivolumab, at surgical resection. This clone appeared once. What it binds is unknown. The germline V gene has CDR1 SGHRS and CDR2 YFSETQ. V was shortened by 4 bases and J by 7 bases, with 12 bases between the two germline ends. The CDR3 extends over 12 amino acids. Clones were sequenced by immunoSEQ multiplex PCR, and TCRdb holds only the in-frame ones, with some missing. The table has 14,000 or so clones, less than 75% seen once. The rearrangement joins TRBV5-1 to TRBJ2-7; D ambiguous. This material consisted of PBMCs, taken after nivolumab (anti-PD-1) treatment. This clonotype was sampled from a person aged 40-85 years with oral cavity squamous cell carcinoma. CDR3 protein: CASSLIPGEQYF. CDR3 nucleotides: TGCGCCAGCAGCCTCATTCCTGGGGAGCAGTACTTC.